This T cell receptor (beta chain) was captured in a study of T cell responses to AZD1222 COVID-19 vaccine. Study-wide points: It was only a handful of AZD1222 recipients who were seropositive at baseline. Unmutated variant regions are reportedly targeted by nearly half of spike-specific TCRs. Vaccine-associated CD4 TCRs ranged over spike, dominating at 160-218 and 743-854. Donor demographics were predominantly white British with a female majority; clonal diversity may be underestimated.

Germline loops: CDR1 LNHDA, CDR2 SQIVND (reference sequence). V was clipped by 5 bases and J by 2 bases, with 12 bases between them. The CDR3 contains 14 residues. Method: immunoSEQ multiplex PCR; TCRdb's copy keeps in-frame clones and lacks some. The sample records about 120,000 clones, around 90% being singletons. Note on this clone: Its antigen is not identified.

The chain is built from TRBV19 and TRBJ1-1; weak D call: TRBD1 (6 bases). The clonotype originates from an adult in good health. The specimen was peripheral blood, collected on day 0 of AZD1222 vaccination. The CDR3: CASSLRGGNTEAFF. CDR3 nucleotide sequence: TGTGCCAGTAGTCTCCGAGGGGGAAACACTGAAGCTTTCTTT.